This is a list of T cell receptor beta chains from one sample in a study of control samples from healthy donors and cancer patients. Assay: immunoSEQ multiplex PCR; the TCRdb copy retains only in-frame clones and omits some. The table records 90,000 to 150,000 clones, about 91% of them present only once. Sequenced sample: blood. The receptor source for this set is a middle-aged man in good health. Both conserved end residues are part of each CDR3. A D gene is named only where the DNA matches it firmly. A clone size is listed for some rows: how often the clone was seen (once, few, many), or a class if it is expanded.

>TRBD2|TRBV4-1|TRBJ2-7|-
CASSQGTSGGATVIHEQYF
TGCGCCAGCAGCCAAGGTACTAGCGGGGGCGCAACGGTCATCCACGAGCAGTACTTC
>-|TRBV7-7|TRBJ2-2|-
CASSLRGANTGELFF
TGTGCCAGCAGCTTACGCGGGGCCAACACCGGGGAGCTGTTTTTT
>TRBD1|TRBV19|TRBJ1-2|-
CASSIVGTGQIYGYTF
TGTGCCAGTAGTATTGTCGGGACAGGGCAGATCTATGGCTACACCTTC
>-|TRBV3-1/TRBV3-2|TRBJ1-6|once
CASSQVGGGSPLHF
TGTGCCAGCAGCCAAGTGGGAGGTGGTTCACCCCTCCACTTT
>TRBD1|TRBV10-3|TRBJ1-6|-
CAISESGQFNSPLHF
TGTGCCATCAGTGAGTCGGGACAGTTTAATTCACCCCTCCACTTT
>-|TRBV18|TRBJ2-3|-
CASSPGAGSTDTQYF
TGTGCCAGCTCACCCGGGGCGGGGAGCACAGATACGCAGTATTTT
>-|TRBV15|TRBJ2-7|-
CATSYRQVSYEQYF
TGTGCCACCAGCTACCGACAGGTTTCCTACGAGCAGTACTTC
>-|TRBV15|TRBJ2-2|-
CATSRDAGDTGELFF
TGTGCCACCAGCAGAGATGCAGGGGACACCGGGGAGCTGTTTTTT
>-|TRBV9|TRBJ1-2|-
CASSVDPGGGYGYTF
TGTGCCAGCAGCGTAGACCCCGGAGGCGGCTATGGCTACACCTTC
>-|TRBV6-1|TRBJ1-2|-
CASSDFEGNYGYTF
TGTGCCAGCAGTGATTTCGAGGGGAACTATGGCTACACCTTC
>-|TRBV29-1|TRBJ2-3|-
CSVGKTSTDTQYF
TGCAGCGTTGGGAAAACCAGCACAGATACGCAGTATTTT
>-|TRBV6-1|TRBJ1-1|-
CASSEVWKDTEAFF
TGTGCCAGCAGTGAAGTCTGGAAGGACACTGAAGCTTTCTTT
>TRBD1|TRBV7-9|TRBJ2-1|-
CASSDDRGDEQFF
TGTGCCAGCAGCGACGACAGGGGTGATGAGCAGTTCTTC
>-|TRBV7-9|TRBJ1-5|-
CASSHFDNRPNQPQHF
TGTGCCAGCAGCCATTTCGACAATCGGCCCAATCAGCCCCAGCATTTT
>-|TRBV4-2|TRBJ1-5|-
CASSQDGSLGPQHF
TGTGCCAGCAGCCAAGATGGTAGCCTAGGGCCCCAGCATTTT
>-|TRBV5-1|TRBJ1-6|-
CASSLVQGDNSPLHF
TGCGCCAGCAGCTTGGTTCAGGGAGATAATTCACCCCTCCACTTT